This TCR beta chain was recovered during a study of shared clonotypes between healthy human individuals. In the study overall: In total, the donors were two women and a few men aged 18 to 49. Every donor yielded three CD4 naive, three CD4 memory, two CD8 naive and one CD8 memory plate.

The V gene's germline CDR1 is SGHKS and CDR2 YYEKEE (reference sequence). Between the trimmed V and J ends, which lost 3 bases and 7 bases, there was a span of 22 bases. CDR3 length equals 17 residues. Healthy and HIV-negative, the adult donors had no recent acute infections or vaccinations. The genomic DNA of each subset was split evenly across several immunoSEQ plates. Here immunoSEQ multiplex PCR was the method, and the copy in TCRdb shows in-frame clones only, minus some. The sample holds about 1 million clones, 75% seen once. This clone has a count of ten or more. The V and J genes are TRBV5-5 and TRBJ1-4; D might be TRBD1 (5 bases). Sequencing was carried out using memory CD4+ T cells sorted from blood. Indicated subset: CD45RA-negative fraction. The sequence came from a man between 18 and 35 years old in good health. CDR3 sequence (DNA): TGTGCCAGCAGCTATCTCCCAACGGGGGGAGGTCGTGAAAAACTGTTTTTT. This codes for CASSYLPTGGGREKLFF.